Sequencing of this T cell receptor (beta chain) was carried out in a study of shared clonotypes between healthy human individuals. The overall study: Per donor, three plates held CD4 naive cells, three held CD4 memory, two held CD8 naive and one held CD8 memory. Whole-study findings and limits: The authors sampled blood alone, and tissue repertoires likely differ. Generally, naive subsets came out with larger estimated richness than memory subsets. Non-shared clonotypes showed lower generation probabilities than clonotypes common to all four donors.

V shed 3 bases and J 6 bases; nucleotides not matched to a gene: 4. CDR1 and CDR2 from the germline V gene are SGHRS and YFSETQ. The CDR3 has 14 amino acids. Repertoires were generated with immunoSEQ multiplex PCR, while TCRdb's copy carries only in-frame clones and drops some. Among some 1.1 million clones, approximately 80% were seen once, and the ten largest hold roughly 0.82%. To note about this clone: Antigen unknown.

The sequence derives from a man aged 18 to 29 in good health. Some clones in this sample may be carry-over from other donors' samples. The sample taken for sequencing was memory CD4+ T cells from PBMCs. Regarding subset: CD45RA-negative fraction. The genes are TRBV5-1 and TRBJ2-1; TRBD2 agrees at 9 bases. The CDR3 DNA follows: TGCGCCAGCAGCTGGGGACTAGCCTCCAATGAGCAGTTCTTC. This gives the protein CASSWGLASNEQFF.